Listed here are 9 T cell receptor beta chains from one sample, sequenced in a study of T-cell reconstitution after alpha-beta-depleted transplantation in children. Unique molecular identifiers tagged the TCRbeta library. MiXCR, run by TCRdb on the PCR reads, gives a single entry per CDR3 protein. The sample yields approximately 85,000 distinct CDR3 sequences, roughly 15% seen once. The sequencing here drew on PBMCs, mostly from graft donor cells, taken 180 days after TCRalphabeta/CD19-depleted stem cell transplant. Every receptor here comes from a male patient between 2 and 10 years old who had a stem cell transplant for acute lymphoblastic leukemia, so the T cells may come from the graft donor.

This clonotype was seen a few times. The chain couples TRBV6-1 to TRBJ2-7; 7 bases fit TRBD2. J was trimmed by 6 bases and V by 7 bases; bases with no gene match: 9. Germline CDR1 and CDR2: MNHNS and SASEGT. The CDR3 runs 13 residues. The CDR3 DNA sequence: TGTGCCAGCATGGGTAGATGGGAGGGCGAGCAGTACTTC. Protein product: CASMGRWEGEQYF.

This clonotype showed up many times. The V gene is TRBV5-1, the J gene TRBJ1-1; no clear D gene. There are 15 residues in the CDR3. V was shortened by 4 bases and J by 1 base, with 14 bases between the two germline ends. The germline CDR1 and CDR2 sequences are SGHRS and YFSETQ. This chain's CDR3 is CASSKYTAKNTEAFF. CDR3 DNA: TGCGCCAGCAGCAAATATACAGCCAAGAACACTGAAGCTTTCTTT.

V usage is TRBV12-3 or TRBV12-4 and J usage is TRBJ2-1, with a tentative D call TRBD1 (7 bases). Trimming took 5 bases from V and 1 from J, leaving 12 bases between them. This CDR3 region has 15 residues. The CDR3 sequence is CASSPQGRSYNEQFF. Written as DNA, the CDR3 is TGTGCCAGCAGTCCACAGGGGAGGTCCTACAATGAGCAGTTCTTC.

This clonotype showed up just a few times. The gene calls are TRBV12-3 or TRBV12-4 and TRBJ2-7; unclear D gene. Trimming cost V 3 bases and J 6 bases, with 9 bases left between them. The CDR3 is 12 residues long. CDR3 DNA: TGTGCCAGCAGTTTCGTCGTTGTCGAGCAGTACTTC. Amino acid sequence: CASSFVVVEQYF.

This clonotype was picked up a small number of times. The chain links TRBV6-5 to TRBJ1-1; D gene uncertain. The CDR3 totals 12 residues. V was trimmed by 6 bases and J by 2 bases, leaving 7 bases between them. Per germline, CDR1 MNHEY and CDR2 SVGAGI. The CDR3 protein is CASSSTNTEAFF. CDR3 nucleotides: TGTGCCAGCAGCTCGACAAACACTGAAGCTTTCTTT.

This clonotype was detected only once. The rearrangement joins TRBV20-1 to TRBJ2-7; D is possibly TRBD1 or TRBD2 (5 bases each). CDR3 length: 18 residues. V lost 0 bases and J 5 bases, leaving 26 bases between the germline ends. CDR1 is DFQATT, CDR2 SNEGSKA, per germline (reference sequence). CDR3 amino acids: CSARDPEVWGRNNHEQYF. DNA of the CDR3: TGCAGTGCTAGAGATCCCGAAGTGTGGGGACGGAATAACCACGAGCAGTACTTC.

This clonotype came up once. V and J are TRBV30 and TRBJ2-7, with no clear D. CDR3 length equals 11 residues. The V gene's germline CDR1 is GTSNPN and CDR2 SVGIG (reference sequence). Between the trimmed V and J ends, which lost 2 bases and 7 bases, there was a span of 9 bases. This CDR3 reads CAWSRTLEQYF. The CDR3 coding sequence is TGTGCCTGGAGTAGGACCCTGGAGCAGTACTTC.

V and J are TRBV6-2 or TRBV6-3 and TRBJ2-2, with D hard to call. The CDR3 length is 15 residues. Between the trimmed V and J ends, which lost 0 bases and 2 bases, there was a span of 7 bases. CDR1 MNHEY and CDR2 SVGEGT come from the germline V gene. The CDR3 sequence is CASSYSTLNTGELFF. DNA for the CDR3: TGTGCCAGCAGTTACTCAACCCTTAACACCGGGGAGCTGTTTTTT.

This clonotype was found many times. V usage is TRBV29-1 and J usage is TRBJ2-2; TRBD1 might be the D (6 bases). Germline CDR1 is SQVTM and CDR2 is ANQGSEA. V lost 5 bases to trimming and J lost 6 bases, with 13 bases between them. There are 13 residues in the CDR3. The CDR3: CSVRGTRPGELFF. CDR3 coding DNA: TGCAGCGTTAGGGGGACCCGCCCCGGGGAGCTGTTTTTT.